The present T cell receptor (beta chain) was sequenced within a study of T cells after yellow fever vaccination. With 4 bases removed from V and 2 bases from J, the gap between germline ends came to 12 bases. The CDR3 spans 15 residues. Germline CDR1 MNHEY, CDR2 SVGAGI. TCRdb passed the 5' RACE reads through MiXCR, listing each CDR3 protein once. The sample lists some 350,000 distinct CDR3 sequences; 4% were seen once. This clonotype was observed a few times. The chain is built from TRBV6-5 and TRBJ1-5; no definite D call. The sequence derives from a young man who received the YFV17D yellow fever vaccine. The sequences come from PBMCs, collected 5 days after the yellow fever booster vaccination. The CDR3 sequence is CASSSRFTGNQPQHF. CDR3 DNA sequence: TGTGCCAGCAGTTCGAGGTTTACTGGCAATCAGCCCCAGCATTTT.